This entry is about one T cell receptor beta chain. This entry belongs to a study of blood T cell repertoires in COVID-19. Study overall: T cells, B-cell-depleted T cells, or PBMCs supplied cDNA or gDNA.

CDR1 is SGDLS and CDR2 is YYNGEE in the germline V gene. CDR3 length: 14 amino acids. The V end was cut by 0 bases, the J end by 3 bases, with 6 bases between. In the authors' methods: Using reference gene primer amplification, nucleated cell counts were estimated. TCRdb's table, derived via immunoSEQ multiplex PCR, lists solely in-frame clones and lacks some. Clone size and the V and J calls come from that table; the DNA yielded D and trimming. The top ten clones hold 3% of a sample with hundreds of thousands of clones, 87% of them seen once. The V and J genes are TRBV9 and TRBJ1-4, with D possibly matching TRBD1 (5 bases). The sequenced sample was peripheral blood. The clonotype comes from a man aged 18 to 29 with active or convalescent COVID-19. CDR3 nucleotides: TGTGCCAGCAGCGTAGCGGGGGCTAATGAAAAACTGTTTTTT. Translating gives CASSVAGANEKLFF. The full variable domain, its missing parts supplied by reference TRBV9 and TRBJ1-4, is DSGVTQTPKHLITATGQRVTLRCSPRSGDLSVYWYQQSLDQGLQFLIQYYNGEERAKGNILERFSAQQFPDLHSELNLSSLELGDSALYFCASSVAGANEKLFFGSGTQLSVL.